These 7 T cell receptor beta chains share one sample of origin, sequenced in a study of blood T cell repertoires in COVID-19 (dated by TCRdb to 2019 to 2021). The protocol used for the library was the immunoSEQ multiplex PCR assay. The table was pulled from immuneACCESS by TCRdb, which kept in-frame rearrangements only. Such tables lose some clones; where checked, under half of the loss comes from unresolved V genes, and the rest has no known cause. In all, the sample holds around 64,000 clones, and under 90% of those were seen once. 3.2% of the sample comes from the top ten. The sequenced material came from peripheral blood. Source of these receptors: a man between 45 and 60 years old with active COVID-19.

The rearrangement joins TRBV19 to TRBJ2-2, with TRBD2 matching 7 bases. The germline V gene encodes CDR1 LNHDA and CDR2 SQIVND (reference sequence). This CDR3 has 17 amino acids. Unmatched junction bases numbered 13, after V lost 3 bases and J lost 6 bases. CDR3 sequence (DNA): TGTGCCAGTAGTATCCCAGCGGCGGGAGCATGGGCCGGGGAGCTGTTTTTT. Its translation is CASSIPAAGAWAGELFF.

This clone appeared once. The genes are TRBV6-5 and TRBJ1-1; maybe TRBD1 (6 bases). The germline V and J ends were trimmed by 5 bases and 1 base, with 14 bases remaining between them. Germline CDR1 is MNHEY and CDR2 is SVGAGI. The CDR3 is made up of 15 amino acids. CDR3 bases: TGTGCCAGCAGTAAACAGGGTGGGAGGAACACTGAAGCTTTCTTT. This encodes CASSKQGGRNTEAFF.

The rearrangement uses TRBV4-3 and TRBJ2-1; no firm D call. CDR1 is LGHNA, CDR2 YSLEER, per germline. The CDR3 runs to 14 residues. Deletions cut 1 base from V and 8 bases from J, with 12 bases between. CDR3 residues: CASSQGPELDEQFF. The CDR3 DNA follows: TGCGCCAGCAGCCAAGGCCCGGAGTTGGATGAGCAGTTCTTC.

The chain combines TRBV9 with TRBJ2-7, with TRBD1 identical over 8 bases. The CDR3 has 15 amino acids. The germline V gene has CDR1 SGDLS and CDR2 YYNGEE. J gave up 2 bases and V 4 bases, and 8 bases lay outside the gene matches. The CDR3 DNA is TGTGCCAGCAGCCCTACCGGACAGGGAGCCTACGAGCAGTACTTC. Translated, it gives CASSPTGQGAYEQYF.

V usage is TRBV24-1 and J usage is TRBJ2-5; 8 nucleotides agree with TRBD1. Germline-derived CDR1 and CDR2 are KGHDR and SFDVKD. The length of the CDR3 is 14 residues. V lost 6 bases to trimming and J lost 1 base; unmatched junction nucleotides: 3. CDR3: CATSSGQVQETQYF. The CDR3 region has the DNA TGTGCCACCAGTTCGGGACAGGTCCAAGAGACCCAGTACTTC.

Of note for this clone: The sample holds other DNA sequences that translate to the same CDR3. V and J are TRBV19 and TRBJ2-6; 7 bases line up with TRBD1. The CDR3 sequence is 15 residues long. Per the germline V gene, CDR1 is LNHDA and CDR2 is SQIVND (reference sequence). V lost 9 bases to trimming and J lost 0 bases; unmatched junction nucleotides: 5. CDR3 amino acids: CASRAGGSGANVLTF. CDR3 DNA sequence: TGTGCCAGCCGAGCAGGGGGCTCTGGGGCCAACGTCCTGACTTTC.

The V gene is TRBV5-1, the J gene TRBJ1-6; D is unresolved. Germline V lookup: CDR1 SGHRS, CDR2 YFSETQ. V was trimmed by 4 bases and J by 9 bases, leaving 8 bases between them. CDR3 size: 12 residues. The DNA of the CDR3 is TGCGCCAGCAGCCGAGGTGGTTCACCCCTCCACTTT. Its protein is CASSRGGSPLHF. Filled out from reference TRBV5-1 and TRBJ1-6, the complete variable domain reads KAGVTQTPRYLIKTRGQQVTLSCSPISGHRSVSWYQQTPGQGLQFLFEYFSETQRNKGNFPGRFSGRQFSNSRSEMNVSTLELGDSALYLCASSRGGSPLHFGNGTRLTVT.